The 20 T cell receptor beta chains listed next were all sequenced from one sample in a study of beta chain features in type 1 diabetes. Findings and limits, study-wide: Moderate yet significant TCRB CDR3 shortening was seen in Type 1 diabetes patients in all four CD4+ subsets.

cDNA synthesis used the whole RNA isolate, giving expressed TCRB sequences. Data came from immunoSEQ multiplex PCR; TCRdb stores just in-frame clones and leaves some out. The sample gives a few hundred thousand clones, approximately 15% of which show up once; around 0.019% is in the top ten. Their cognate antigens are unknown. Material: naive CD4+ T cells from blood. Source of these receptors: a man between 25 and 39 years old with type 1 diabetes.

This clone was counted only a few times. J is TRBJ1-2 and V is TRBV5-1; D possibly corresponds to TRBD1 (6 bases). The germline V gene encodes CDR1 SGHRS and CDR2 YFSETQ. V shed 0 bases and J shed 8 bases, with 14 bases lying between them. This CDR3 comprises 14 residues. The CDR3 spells CASSLEGEKDGYTF. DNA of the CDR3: TGCGCCAGCAGCTTGGAGGGGGAGAAGGACGGCTACACCTTC.

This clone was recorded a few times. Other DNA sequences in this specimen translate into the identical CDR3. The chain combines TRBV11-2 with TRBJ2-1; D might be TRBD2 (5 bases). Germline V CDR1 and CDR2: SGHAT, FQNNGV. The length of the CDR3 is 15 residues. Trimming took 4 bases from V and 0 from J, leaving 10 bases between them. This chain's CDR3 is CASSSLLGSYNEQFF. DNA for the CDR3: TGTGCCAGCAGCTCGCTACTAGGCTCCTACAATGAGCAGTTCTTC.

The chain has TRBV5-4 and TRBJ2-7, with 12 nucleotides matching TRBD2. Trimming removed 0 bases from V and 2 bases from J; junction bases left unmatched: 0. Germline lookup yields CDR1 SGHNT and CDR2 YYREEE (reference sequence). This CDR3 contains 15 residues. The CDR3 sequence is CASSLGLAGAYEQYF. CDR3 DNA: TGTGCCAGCAGCTTGGGACTAGCGGGAGCCTACGAGCAGTACTTC.

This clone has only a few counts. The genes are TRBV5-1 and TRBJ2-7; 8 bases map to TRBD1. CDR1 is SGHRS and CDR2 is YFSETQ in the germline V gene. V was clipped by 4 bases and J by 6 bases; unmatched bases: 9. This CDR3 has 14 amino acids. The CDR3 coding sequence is TGCGCCAGCAGCCGAACGACAGGGGTTCCCGAGCAGTACTTC. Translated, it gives CASSRTTGVPEQYF.

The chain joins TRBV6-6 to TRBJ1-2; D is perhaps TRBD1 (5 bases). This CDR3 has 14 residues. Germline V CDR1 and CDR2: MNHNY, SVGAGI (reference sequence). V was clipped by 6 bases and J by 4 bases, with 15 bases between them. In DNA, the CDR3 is TGTGCCAGCAGGGCCAGGGAGGGAAGCTATGGCTACACCTTC. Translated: CASRAREGSYGYTF.

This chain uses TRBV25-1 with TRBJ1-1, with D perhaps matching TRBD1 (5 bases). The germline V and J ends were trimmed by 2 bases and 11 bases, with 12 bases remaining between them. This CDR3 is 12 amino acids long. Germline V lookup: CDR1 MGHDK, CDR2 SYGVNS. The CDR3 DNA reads TGTGCCAGCAGTGAAGGGGGGTTGGGGGCTTTCTTT. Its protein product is CASSEGGLGAFF.

The CDR3 is CASSNGQGRTEAFF. The DNA for the CDR3 is TGTGCCAGCAGTAACGGACAGGGGAGGACTGAAGCTTTCTTT. This chain uses TRBV6-6 with TRBJ1-1, with 9 bases lining up with TRBD1. Germline V CDR1 and CDR2: MNHNY, SVGAGI (reference sequence). Trimming cost V 5 bases and J 5 bases; bases outside gene matches: 6. The CDR3 extends over 14 amino acids.

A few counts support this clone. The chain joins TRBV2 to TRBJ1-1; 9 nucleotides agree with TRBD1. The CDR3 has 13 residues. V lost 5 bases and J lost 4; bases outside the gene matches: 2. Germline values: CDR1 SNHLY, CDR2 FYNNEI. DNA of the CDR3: TGTGCCAGCAGTTGGGACAGGGCCACTGAAGCTTTCTTT. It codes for CASSWDRATEAFF.

This chain's CDR3 is CASSTWDREETQYF. DNA of the CDR3: TGTGCCAGCAGCACCTGGGACAGGGAAGAGACCCAGTACTTC. The chain joins TRBV7-9 to TRBJ2-5; 9 bases map to TRBD1. J was trimmed by 3 bases and V by 5 bases; bases with no gene match: 4. The germline V gene has CDR1 SEHNR and CDR2 FQNEAQ (reference sequence). This CDR3 region has 14 residues.

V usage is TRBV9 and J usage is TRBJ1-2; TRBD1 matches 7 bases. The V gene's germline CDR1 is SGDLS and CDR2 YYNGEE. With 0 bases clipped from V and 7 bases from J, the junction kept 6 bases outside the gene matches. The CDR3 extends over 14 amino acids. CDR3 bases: TGTGCCAGCAGCGTAGAACAGGGGTTTCGTGGCTACACCTTC. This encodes CASSVEQGFRGYTF. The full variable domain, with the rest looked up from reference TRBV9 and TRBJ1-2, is DSGVTQTPKHLITATGQRVTLRCSPRSGDLSVYWYQQSLDQGLQFLIQYYNGEERAKGNILERFSAQQFPDLHSELNLSSLELGDSALYFCASSVEQGFRGYTFGSGTRLTVV.

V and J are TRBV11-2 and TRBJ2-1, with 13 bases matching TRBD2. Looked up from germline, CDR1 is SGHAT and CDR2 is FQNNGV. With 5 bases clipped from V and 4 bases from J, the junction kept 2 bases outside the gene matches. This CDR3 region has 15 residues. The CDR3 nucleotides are TGTGCCAGCAGCCTGACTAGCGGGGGGTACAATGAGCAGTTCTTC. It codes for CASSLTSGGYNEQFF.

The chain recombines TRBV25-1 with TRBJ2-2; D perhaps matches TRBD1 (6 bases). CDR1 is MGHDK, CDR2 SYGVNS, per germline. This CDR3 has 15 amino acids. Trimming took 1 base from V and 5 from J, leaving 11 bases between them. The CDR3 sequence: CASSEWVQGTGELFF. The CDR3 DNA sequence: TGTGCCAGCAGTGAATGGGTTCAGGGGACCGGGGAGCTGTTTTTT.

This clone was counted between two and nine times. Written as DNA, the CDR3 is TGTGCCAGCAGCTTAGTGGGGAGCTCCTACGAGCAGTACTTC. Protein sequence: CASSLVGSSYEQYF. The chain has TRBV7-2 and TRBJ2-7; maybe TRBD2 (5 bases). Germline V gene lookup returns CDR1 SGHTA and CDR2 FQGNSA. V lost 1 base and J lost 0, with 7 bases in between. The CDR3 spans 14 residues.

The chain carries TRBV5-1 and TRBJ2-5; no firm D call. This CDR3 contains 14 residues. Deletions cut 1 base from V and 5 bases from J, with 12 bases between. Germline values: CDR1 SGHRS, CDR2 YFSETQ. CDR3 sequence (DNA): TGCGCCAGCAGCTTGATGAACCTCGGGGAGACCCAGTACTTC. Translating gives CASSLMNLGETQYF.

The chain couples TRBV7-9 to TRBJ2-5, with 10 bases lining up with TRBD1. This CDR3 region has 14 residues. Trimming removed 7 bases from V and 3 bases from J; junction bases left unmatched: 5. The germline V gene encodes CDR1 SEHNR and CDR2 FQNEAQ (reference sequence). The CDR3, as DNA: TGTGCCAGCACCCATGGGACAGGGGAAGAGACCCAGTACTTC. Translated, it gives CASTHGTGEETQYF.

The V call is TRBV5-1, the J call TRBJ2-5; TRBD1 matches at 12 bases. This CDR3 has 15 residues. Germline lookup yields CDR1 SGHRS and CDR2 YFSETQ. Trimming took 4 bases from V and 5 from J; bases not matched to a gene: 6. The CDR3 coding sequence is TGCGCCAGCAGCGGGGGACAGGGGGCCGGTGAGACCCAGTACTTC. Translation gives CASSGGQGAGETQYF.

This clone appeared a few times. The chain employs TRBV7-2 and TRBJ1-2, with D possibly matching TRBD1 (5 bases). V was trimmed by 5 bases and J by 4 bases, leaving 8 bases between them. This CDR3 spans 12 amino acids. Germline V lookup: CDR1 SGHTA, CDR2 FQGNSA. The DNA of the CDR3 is TGTGCCAGCAGCCCAGACAGCTATGGCTACACCTTC. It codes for CASSPDSYGYTF.

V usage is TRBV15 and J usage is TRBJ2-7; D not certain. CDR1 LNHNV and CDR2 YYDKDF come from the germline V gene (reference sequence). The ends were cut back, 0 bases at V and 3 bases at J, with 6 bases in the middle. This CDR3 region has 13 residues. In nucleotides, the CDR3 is TGTGCCACCAGCAGAGACCACAACTACGAGCAGTACTTC. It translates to CATSRDHNYEQYF.

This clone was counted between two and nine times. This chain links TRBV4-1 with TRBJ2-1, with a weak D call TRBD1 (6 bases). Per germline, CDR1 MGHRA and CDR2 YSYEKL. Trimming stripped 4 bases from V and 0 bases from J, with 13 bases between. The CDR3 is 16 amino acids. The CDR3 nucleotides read TGCGCCAGCAGCCGAGGGGGAACCTACTCCTACAATGAGCAGTTCTTC. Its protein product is CASSRGGTYSYNEQFF.

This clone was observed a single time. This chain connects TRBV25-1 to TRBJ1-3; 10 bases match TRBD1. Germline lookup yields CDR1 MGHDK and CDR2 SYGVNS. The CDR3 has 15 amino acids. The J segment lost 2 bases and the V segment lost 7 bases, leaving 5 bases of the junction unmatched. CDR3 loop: CASNSGTGAGNTIYF. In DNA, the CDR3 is TGTGCCAGCAATTCCGGGACAGGGGCTGGAAACACCATATATTTT.